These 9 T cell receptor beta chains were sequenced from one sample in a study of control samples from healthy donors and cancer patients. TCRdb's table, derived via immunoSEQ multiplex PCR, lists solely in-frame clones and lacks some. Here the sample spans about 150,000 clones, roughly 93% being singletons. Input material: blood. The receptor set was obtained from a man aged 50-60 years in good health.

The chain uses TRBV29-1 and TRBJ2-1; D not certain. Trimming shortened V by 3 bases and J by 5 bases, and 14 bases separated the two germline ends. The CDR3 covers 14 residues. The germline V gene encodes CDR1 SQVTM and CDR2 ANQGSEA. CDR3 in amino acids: CSVDPISSNNEQFF. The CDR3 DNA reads TGCAGCGTTGACCCTATTTCGTCCAACAATGAGCAGTTCTTC.

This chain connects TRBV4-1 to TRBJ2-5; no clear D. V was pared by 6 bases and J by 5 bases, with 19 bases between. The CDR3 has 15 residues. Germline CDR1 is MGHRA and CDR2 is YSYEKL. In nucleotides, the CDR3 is TGCGCCAGCAGTAAAGTGGGCCCACAAGGGGAGACCCAGTACTTC. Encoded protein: CASSKVGPQGETQYF.

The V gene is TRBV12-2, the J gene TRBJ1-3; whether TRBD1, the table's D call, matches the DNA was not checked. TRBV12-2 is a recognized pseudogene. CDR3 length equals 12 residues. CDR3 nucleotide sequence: TGTGCAAGTCGCTCGACAGGAAACACCATATATTTT. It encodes CASRSTGNTIYF.

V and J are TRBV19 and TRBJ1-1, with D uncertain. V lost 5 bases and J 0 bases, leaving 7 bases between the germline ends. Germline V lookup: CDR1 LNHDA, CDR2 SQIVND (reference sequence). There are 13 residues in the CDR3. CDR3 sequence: CASSPRMNTEAFF. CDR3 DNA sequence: TGTGCCAGTAGTCCGCGTATGAACACTGAAGCTTTCTTT.

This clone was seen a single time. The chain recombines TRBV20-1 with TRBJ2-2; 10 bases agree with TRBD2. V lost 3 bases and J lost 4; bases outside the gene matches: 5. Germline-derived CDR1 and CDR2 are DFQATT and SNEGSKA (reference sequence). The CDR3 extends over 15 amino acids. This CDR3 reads CSASVVAGGTGELFF. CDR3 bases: TGCAGTGCTAGTGTGGTAGCGGGAGGCACCGGGGAGCTGTTTTTT.

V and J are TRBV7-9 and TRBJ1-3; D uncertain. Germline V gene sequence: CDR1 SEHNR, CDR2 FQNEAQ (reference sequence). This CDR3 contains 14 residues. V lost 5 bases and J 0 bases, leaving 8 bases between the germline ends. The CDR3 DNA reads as TGTGCCAGCAGCGCCTTCGTCTCTGGAAACACCATATATTTT. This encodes CASSAFVSGNTIYF.

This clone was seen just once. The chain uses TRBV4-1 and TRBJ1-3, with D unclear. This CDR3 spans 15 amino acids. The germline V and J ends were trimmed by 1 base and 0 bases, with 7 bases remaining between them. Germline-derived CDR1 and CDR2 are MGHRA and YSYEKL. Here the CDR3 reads CASSQGAGSGNTIYF. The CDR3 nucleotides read TGCGCCAGCAGCCAAGGGGCAGGCTCTGGAAACACCATATATTTT.

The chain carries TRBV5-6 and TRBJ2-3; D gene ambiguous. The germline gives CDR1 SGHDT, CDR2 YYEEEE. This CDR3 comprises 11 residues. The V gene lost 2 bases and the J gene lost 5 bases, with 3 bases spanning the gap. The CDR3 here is CASSFGDTQYF. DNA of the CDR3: TGTGCCAGCAGCTTTGGAGATACGCAGTATTTT.

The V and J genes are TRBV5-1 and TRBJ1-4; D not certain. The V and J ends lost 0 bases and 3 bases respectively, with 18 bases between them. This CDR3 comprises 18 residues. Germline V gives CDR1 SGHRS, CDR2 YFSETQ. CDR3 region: CASSLVETRHGSNEKLFF. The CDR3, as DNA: TGCGCCAGCAGCTTGGTGGAGACCCGTCACGGATCTAATGAAAAACTGTTTTTT.